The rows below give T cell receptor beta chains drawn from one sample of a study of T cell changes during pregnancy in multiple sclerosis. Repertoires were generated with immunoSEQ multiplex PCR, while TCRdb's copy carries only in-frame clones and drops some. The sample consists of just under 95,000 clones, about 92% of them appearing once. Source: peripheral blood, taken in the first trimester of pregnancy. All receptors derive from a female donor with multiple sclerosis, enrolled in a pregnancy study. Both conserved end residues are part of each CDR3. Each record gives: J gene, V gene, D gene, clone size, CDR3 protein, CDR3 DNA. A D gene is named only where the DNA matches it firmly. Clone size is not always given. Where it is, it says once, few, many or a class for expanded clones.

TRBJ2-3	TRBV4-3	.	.	CASSQARGPQGYTQYF	TGCGCCAGCAGCCAAGCTAGGGGCCCCCAGGGTTATACGCAGTATTTT
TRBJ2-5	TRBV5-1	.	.	CASSLSSSVETQYF	TGCGCCAGCAGCTTGTCGAGCTCGGTGGAGACCCAGTACTTC
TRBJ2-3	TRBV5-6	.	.	CASSFFSVGTDTQYF	TGTGCCAGCAGCTTTTTTAGCGTTGGCACAGATACGCAGTATTTT
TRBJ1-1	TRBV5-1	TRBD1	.	CASTTGQGGTEAFF	TGCGCCAGCACCACGGGACAGGGGGGCACTGAAGCTTTCTTT
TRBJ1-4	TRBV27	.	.	CASSGLPGGGANEKLFF	TGTGCCAGCAGTGGGCTACCTGGGGGGGGAGCTAATGAAAAACTGTTTTTT
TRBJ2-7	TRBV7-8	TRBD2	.	CASSLLAGGFGEQYF	TGTGCCAGCAGCTTACTGGCGGGAGGCTTCGGGGAGCAGTACTTC
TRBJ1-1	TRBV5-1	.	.	CASSLAFRGQDTEAFF	TGCGCCAGCAGCTTGGCCTTCAGAGGGCAAGACACTGAAGCTTTCTTT
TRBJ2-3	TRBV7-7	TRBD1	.	CASSPGQGRTDTQYF	TGTGCTAGCAGCCCGGGACAGGGACGCACAGATACGCAGTATTTT
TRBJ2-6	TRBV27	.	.	CASSLSSGANVLTF	TGTGCCAGCAGTTTATCATCAGGGGCCAACGTCCTGACTTTC
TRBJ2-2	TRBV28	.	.	CASSPAGLNTGELFF	TGTGCCAGCAGCCCTGCGGGGTTAAACACCGGGGAGCTGTTTTTT
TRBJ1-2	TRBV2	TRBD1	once	CASSVSGTGVLGYTF	TGTGCCAGCAGTGTGTCGGGTACAGGGGTGCTGGGCTACACCTTC
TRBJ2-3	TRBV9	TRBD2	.	CASSVFLAAPTDTQYF	TGTGCCAGCAGCGTATTTCTAGCGGCCCCCACAGATACGCAGTATTTT
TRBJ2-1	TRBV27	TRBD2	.	CASSRLAGANNEQFF	TGTGCCAGCAGCCGACTAGCGGGAGCCAACAATGAGCAGTTCTTC
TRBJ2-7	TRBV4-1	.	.	CASSQGIGFISYEQYF	TGCGCCAGCAGCCAAGGAATTGGCTTCATCTCCTACGAGCAGTACTTC
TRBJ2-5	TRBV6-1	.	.	CASSEVRFEKTQYF	TGTGCCAGCAGTGAAGTCAGGTTTGAAAAGACCCAGTACTTC
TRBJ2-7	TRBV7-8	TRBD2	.	CASSLEALAGGTYF	TGTGCCAGCAGCTTAGAGGCACTAGCGGGAGGCACCTACTTC
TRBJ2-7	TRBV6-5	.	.	CASSYSRGSRYEQYF	TGTGCCAGCAGTTACTCGCGAGGTTCCCGCTACGAGCAGTACTTC
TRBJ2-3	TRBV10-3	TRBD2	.	CANPFSGTSTDTQYF	TGTGCCAACCCTTTTAGCGGGACTAGCACAGATACGCAGTATTTT